This TCR beta chain derives from a study of immune evolution from preneoplasia to lung adenocarcinoma. Looking at the study overall: HLA loss of heterozygosity: 5.5% to 8.5% AIS, around 16% MIA, over 25% ADC, none AAH.

Concerning this clone itself: The antigen remains undetermined.

Notes on the study in general: Normal lung had highest clonality; later lesions appeared denser, more diverse. From normal lung to invasive adenocarcinoma, top clone frequencies appeared to decrease.

Repertoires were generated with immunoSEQ multiplex PCR, while TCRdb's copy carries only in-frame clones and drops some. This table holds several thousand clones, roughly 88% found once. Germline V gene data show CDR1 as SGHAT and CDR2 as FQNNGV. The CDR3 is 13 residues long. Trimming shortened V by 0 bases and J by 6 bases, and 9 bases separated the two germline ends. After pathologic assessment, macro-dissection selected premalignant or tumor cells for extraction. The TCR was taken from a person between 65 and 80 years old with lung adenocarcinoma. Sequencing input: FFPE minimally invasive lung adenocarcinoma tissue. This chain joins TRBV11-2 and TRBJ2-7, with D possibly TRBD2 on 6 matching bases. CDR3 protein: CASSLDLGGEQYF. The CDR3 nucleotides read TGTGCCAGCAGCTTAGATCTCGGGGGCGAGCAGTACTTC.